The entry below describes one T cell receptor beta chain. This specimen comes from a study of blood T cell repertoires in COVID-19. Study overall: PBMCs, B-cell-depleted T cells, or T cells were the source of the cDNA or gDNA that made up the material.

V gave up 0 bases and J gave up 6 bases, with 6 bases separating them. Germline CDR1 is MNHNS and CDR2 is SASEGT. The CDR3 covers 13 residues. The Seattle site enrolled patients during active infection and followed them longitudinally. In the original analysis: Estimates of nucleated cell counts were drawn from the amplification of reference gene primers. The data were produced by immunoSEQ multiplex PCR, yet TCRdb's version contains in-frame clones alone and is incomplete. V and J calls and clone size follow that table, whereas D and trimming were derived from the DNA. The sample lists a few hundred thousand clones, around 89% occurring once.

The sequence derives from a woman in her thirties with COVID-19, enrolled during active disease. Sample: peripheral blood. The chain has TRBV6-1 and TRBJ1-3; D is undetermined. The CDR3 protein is CASSEAELNTIYF. The CDR3 DNA is TGTGCCAGCAGTGAAGCCGAGTTAAACACCATATATTTT.